The clone carrying this T cell receptor beta chain showed up just a few times. This CDR3 spans 14 amino acids. Germline V CDR1 and CDR2: SEHNR, FQNEAQ (reference sequence). V lost 5 bases to trimming and J lost 6 bases; unmatched junction nucleotides: 8. Per the original methods: Nucleated cell number was recorded as an estimate derived from reference gene primer amplification. This table comes from immunoSEQ multiplex PCR, and its TCRdb copy is limited to in-frame clones, with some not included. The V and J calls and clone size were taken over from that table, and D and trimming were inferred from the DNA. The table lists about 140,000 clones, around 88% of them singletons. The sample originates from a study of blood T cell repertoires in COVID-19.

Sequenced input: peripheral blood. The sequence derives from a woman aged 60-75 years with acute or convalescent COVID-19. The chain employs TRBV7-9 and TRBJ2-7; TRBD1 matches at 9 bases. This CDR3 is CASSHRDRVIEQYF. The DNA for the CDR3 is TGTGCCAGCAGCCACCGGGACAGGGTCATCGAGCAGTACTTC.